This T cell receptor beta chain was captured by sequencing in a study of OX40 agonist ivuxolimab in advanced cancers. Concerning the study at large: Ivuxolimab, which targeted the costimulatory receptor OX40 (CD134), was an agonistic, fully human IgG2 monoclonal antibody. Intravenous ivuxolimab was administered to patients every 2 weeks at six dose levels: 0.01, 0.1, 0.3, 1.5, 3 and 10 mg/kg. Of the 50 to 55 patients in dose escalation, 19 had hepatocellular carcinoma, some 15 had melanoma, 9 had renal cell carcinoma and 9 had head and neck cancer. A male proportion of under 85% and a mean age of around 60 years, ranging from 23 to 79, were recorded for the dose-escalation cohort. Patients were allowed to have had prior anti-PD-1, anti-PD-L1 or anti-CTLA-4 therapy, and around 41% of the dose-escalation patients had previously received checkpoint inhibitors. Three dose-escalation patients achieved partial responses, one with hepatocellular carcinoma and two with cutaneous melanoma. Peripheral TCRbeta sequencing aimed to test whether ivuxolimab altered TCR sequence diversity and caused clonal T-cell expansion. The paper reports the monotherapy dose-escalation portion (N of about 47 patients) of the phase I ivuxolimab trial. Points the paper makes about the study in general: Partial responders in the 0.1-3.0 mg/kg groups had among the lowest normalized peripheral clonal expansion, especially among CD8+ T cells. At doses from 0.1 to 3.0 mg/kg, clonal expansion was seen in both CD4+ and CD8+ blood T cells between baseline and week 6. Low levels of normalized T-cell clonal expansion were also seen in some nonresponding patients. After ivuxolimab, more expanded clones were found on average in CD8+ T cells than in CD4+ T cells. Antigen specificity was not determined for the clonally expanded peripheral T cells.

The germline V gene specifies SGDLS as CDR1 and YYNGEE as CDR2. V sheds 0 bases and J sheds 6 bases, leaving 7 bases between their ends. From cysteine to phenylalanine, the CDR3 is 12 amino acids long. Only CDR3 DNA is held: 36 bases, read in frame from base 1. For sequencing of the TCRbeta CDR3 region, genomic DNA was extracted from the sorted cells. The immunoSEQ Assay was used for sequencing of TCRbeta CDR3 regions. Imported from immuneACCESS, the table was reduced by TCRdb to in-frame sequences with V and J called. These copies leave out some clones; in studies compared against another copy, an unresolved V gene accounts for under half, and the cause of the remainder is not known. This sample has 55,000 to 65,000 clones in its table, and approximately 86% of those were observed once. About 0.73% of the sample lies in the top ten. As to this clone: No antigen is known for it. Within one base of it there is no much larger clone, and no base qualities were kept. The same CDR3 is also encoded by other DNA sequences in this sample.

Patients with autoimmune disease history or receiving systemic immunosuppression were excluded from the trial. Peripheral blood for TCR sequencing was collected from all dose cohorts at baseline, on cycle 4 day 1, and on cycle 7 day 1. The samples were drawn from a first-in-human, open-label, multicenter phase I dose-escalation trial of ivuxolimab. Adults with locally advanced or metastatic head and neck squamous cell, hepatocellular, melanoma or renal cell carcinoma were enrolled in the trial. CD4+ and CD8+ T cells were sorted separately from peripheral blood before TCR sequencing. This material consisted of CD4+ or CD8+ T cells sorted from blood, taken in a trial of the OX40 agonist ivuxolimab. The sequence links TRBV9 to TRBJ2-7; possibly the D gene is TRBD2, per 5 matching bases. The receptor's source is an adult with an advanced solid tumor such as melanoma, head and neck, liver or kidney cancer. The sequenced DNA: TGTGCCAGCAGCGTAGATCGGGGCGAGCAGTACTTC. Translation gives CASSVDRGEQYF.